This T cell receptor beta chain was identified in a study of T cells after posttransplantation cyclophosphamide. The germline V gene encodes CDR1 SGHRS and CDR2 YFSETQ. V was clipped by 4 bases and J by 4 bases, with 11 bases between them. This CDR3 has 13 amino acids. TCRdb keeps only in-frame clones here, not all; method: immunoSEQ multiplex PCR. The sample lists more than 3,500 clones, roughly 65% seen once, with roughly 24% in the top ten. Only a few counts were recorded for this clone. This TCR came from a man between 50 and 59 years old. The sample comprised memory CD8+ T cells sorted from blood. The J gene is TRBJ1-1, the V gene TRBV5-1, with a weak D call TRBD1 (5 bases). The CDR3 DNA reads TGCGCCAGCAGCCCGGACATGGGCACTGAAGCTTTCTTT. Amino acids: CASSPDMGTEAFF.